These T cell receptor beta chains were read from a single sample in a study of molecular identifiers for immune sequencing clone quantification. TCRdb processed the PCR reads anew with MiXCR; each CDR3 protein has one entry. The sample holds 490,000 or so distinct CDR3 sequences, about 25% seen once. Sequences were obtained from naive CD8+ T cells from blood, with Jurkat cell RNA spiked in. The source of these receptors is a human donor in good health. Some libraries in this study had Jurkat cell RNA spiked in. Both conserved end residues are part of each CDR3. D genes are given only for firm matches. Clone size is shown for a subset of rows, as once, few, many or a class of expanded clone.

D: .; J: TRBJ1-2; size: .; V: TRBV19; DNA: TGTGCCAGTAGTATGCAGGGGACATATGGCTACACCTTC; CDR3: CASSMQGTYGYTF
D: TRBD1; J: TRBJ1-1; size: few; V: TRBV11-2; DNA: TGTGCCAGCAGCTTATCTCCAGGGGGCCCGGACACTGAAGCTTTCTTT; CDR3: CASSLSPGGPDTEAFF
D: .; J: TRBJ2-3; size: many; V: TRBV2; DNA: TGTGCCAGCAGTGAAAACATCGGGACTGCACCCGAATCTAGCACAGATACGCAGTATTTT; CDR3: CASSENIGTAPESSTDTQYF
D: .; J: TRBJ1-1; size: many; V: TRBV6-2/TRBV6-3; DNA: TGTGCCAGCAGTTACTACGGGAGAGCTTTCTTT; CDR3: CASSYYGRAFF
D: TRBD2; J: TRBJ2-1; size: .; V: TRBV20-1; DNA: TGCAGTGCTGCAAGCGGGAGGGCCTTCGGCAATGAGCAGTTCTTC; CDR3: CSAASGRAFGNEQFF
D: .; J: TRBJ2-2; size: .; V: TRBV19; DNA: TGTGCCAGTACCCCGAGTACCGGGGAGCTGTTTTTT; CDR3: CASTPSTGELFF
D: .; J: TRBJ2-3; size: .; V: TRBV2; DNA: .; CDR3: CASSTSTSGTDTQYF
D: TRBD1; J: TRBJ2-3; size: .; V: TRBV5-6; DNA: TGTGCCAGCAGCCTCCTGACAGGGGCCGCCGGTACGCAGTATTTT; CDR3: CASSLLTGAAGTQYF
D: TRBD2; J: TRBJ2-2; size: .; V: TRBV7-2; DNA: TGTGCCAGCAGCTTAATGGGCGGGAGTTTTGCCGGGGAGCTGTTTTTT; CDR3: CASSLMGGSFAGELFF
D: .; J: TRBJ1-1; size: many; V: TRBV7-9; DNA: TGTGCCAGCAGCCTCCGGCCTCTAGGGACTGAAGCTTTCTTT; CDR3: CASSLRPLGTEAFF
D: .; J: TRBJ2-2; size: .; V: TRBV28; DNA: TGTGCCAGCAGTACTCCCAGGACAGCTACCACCGGGGAGCTGTTTTTT; CDR3: CASSTPRTATTGELFF
D: .; J: TRBJ2-7; size: .; V: TRBV6-6; DNA: TGTGCCAGCAGCGAGGATGGGGCCTACGAGCAGTACTTC; CDR3: CASSEDGAYEQYF
D: .; J: TRBJ1-2; size: .; V: TRBV27; DNA: TGTGCCAGCAGTTTCTCGGTTTTTTCAGGCTACGCCTTC; CDR3: CASSFSVFSGYAF
D: .; J: TRBJ2-2; size: .; V: TRBV9; DNA: TGTGCCAGCAGCGTAACAGGAACGATCACCGGGGAGCTGTTTTTT; CDR3: CASSVTGTITGELFF
D: TRBD2; J: TRBJ2-3; size: .; V: TRBV4-3; DNA: TGCGCCAGCAGCCAGGACCCTACTAGCGGGGGGGCCCCAGATACGCAGTATTTT; CDR3: CASSQDPTSGGAPDTQYF
D: .; J: TRBJ2-5; size: many; V: TRBV27; DNA: TGTGCCAGCAGCTTGACGGGACCCCAAGAGACCCAGTACTTC; CDR3: CASSLTGPQETQYF